These 29 T cell receptor beta chains share one sample of origin, sequenced in a study of T cells expressing NK-cell markers. TCRdb reprocessed the 5' RACE reads and keeps a single row for each CDR3 protein, giving no DNA. Here the sample table reports around 260,000 distinct CDR3 sequences. The sequenced sample was blood T cells: a sorted CD56 or NKG2C T cell subset, CD4+ or CD8+ T cells, or bulk PBMC T cells (not recorded which). These receptors were obtained from a woman between 18 and 69 years old in good health.

The rearrangement uses TRBV11-2 and TRBJ2-5; TCRdb returns TRBD1, unconfirmable since there is no DNA. CDR1 and CDR2 (germline): SGHAT, FQNNGV. This CDR3 comprises 15 residues. The CDR3 spells CASSLEGQKQETQYF.

The chain uses TRBV12-3 or TRBV12-4 and TRBJ2-4; TCRdb picks TRBD2, but there is no DNA to check that call. CDR3 length: 15 amino acids. This CDR3 is CASSPVAGGPNIQYF.

The V and J genes are TRBV29-1 and TRBJ1-1; with no DNA, the TCRdb D assignment of TRBD1 cannot be verified. Germline-derived CDR1 and CDR2 are SQVTM and ANQGSEA. The CDR3 runs 13 residues. The CDR3 loop is CSVTGGLNTEAFF.

The V gene is TRBV20-1, the J gene TRBJ1-5. This CDR3 is 14 amino acids long. Germline assignment: CDR1 DFQATT and CDR2 SNEGSKA (reference sequence). This CDR3 reads CSARSAGASQPQHF.

This chain joins TRBV20-1 and TRBJ2-1; checking the TCRdb D call of TRBD1 is not possible without DNA. The germline CDR1 and CDR2 sequences are DFQATT and SNEGSKA (reference sequence). There are 15 residues in the CDR3. CDR3 sequence: CSSHPPGQGIIEQFF.

The V call is TRBV7-9, the J call TRBJ2-3; TCRdb's D call of TRBD2 is untestable without DNA. The CDR3 runs to 15 residues. Germline CDR1 reads SEHNR; CDR2 reads FQNEAQ (reference sequence). CDR3: CASSFSGGPVDTQYF.

The chain has TRBV19 and TRBJ1-2; the TRBD1 assignment by TCRdb is unverifiable without DNA. Looked up from germline, CDR1 is LNHDA and CDR2 is SQIVND (reference sequence). CDR3 length: 16 amino acids. The CDR3 region is CASTPGGGRGGYGYTF.

CDR3 amino acids: CASSYQPLGGTEAFF. V and J are TRBV5-1 and TRBJ1-1. Germline CDR1 reads SGHRS; CDR2 reads YFSETQ. This CDR3 spans 15 amino acids.

The chain's CDR3 is CASSSPSGTGVLPPVSGANVLTF. The rearrangement links TRBV5-1 to TRBJ2-6; TCRdb gives TRBD1 as the D gene, but with no DNA this cannot be confirmed. Germline CDR1 is SGHRS and CDR2 is YFSETQ. The CDR3 is 23 residues long.

The chain employs TRBV20-1 and TRBJ2-5; TCRdb picks TRBD1, but there is no DNA to check that call. Germline CDR1 DFQATT, CDR2 SNEGSKA (reference sequence). The CDR3 loop spans 13 amino acids. CDR3 in amino acids: CSAASGTQETQYF.

This sequence joins TRBV6-5 and TRBJ1-5. Per the germline V gene, CDR1 is MNHEY and CDR2 is SVGAGI. The CDR3 consists of 15 residues. The CDR3 sequence: CASSYIGVSNQPQHF.

This chain joins TRBV6-1 and TRBJ1-1; TCRdb's D call, TRBD1, is unchecked because there is no DNA. The CDR3 loop spans 15 amino acids. Germline assignment: CDR1 MNHNS and CDR2 SASEGT. CDR3: CASKDQGAQGTKAFF.

This sequence joins TRBV3-1 and TRBJ1-3. Germline CDR1 reads LGHDT; CDR2 reads YNNKEL (reference sequence). This CDR3 contains 17 residues. CDR3 protein: CASSQGNRFLIGNTIYF.

V gene TRBV6-1 combines with J gene TRBJ1-6. Germline V gene data show CDR1 as MNHNS and CDR2 as SASEGT. The CDR3 has 16 amino acids. The CDR3 loop reads CASSRQSDTYNSPLHF.

V usage is TRBV11-3 and J usage is TRBJ1-3. The germline V gene has CDR1 SGHNT and CDR2 YENEEA. The CDR3 is made up of 13 amino acids. CDR3 protein: CASSLSAGNTIYF.

V is TRBV12-3 or TRBV12-4 and J is TRBJ2-5. This CDR3 region has 15 residues. CDR3 loop: CASSYNTRLQETQYF.

This sequence joins TRBV27 and TRBJ1-1; TCRdb's D gene call, TRBD1, goes unchecked for lack of DNA. This CDR3 is built from 14 residues. Germline V lookup: CDR1 MNHEY, CDR2 SMNVEV (reference sequence). The CDR3 reads CASSLVPGNTEAFF.

The CDR3 here is CSVGRGGGGYTF. V usage is TRBV29-1 and J usage is TRBJ1-2; absent DNA, TCRdb's TRBD1 call cannot be checked. The CDR3 is made up of 12 amino acids. From germline, CDR1 is SQVTM and CDR2 ANQGSEA.

This rearrangement joins TRBV18 to TRBJ2-7. The CDR3 length is 13 residues. Looked up from germline, CDR1 is KGHSH and CDR2 is LQKENI. This chain's CDR3 is CASSPGLTYEQYF.

V gene TRBV18 combines with J gene TRBJ2-4; the D call of TRBD1 rests on TCRdb alone, since no DNA is present to check it. CDR1 KGHSH and CDR2 LQKENI come from the germline V gene. The CDR3 runs 13 residues. CDR3: CASSPPTGNIQYF.

The chain uses TRBV28 and TRBJ2-1; TCRdb's D gene call, TRBD2, goes unchecked for lack of DNA. The CDR3 is 18 residues long. Germline V gives CDR1 MDHEN, CDR2 SYDVKM. This CDR3 is CASSPGWPGTSGGGEQFF. The full variable domain, in which reference TRBV28 and TRBJ2-1 provide the parts outside the CDR3, is DVKVTQSSRYLVKRTGEKVFLECVQDMDHENMFWYRQDPGLGLRLIYFSYDVKMKEKGDIPEGYSVSREKKERFSLILESASTNQTSMYLCASSPGWPGTSGGGEQFFGPGTRLTVL.

The V call is TRBV6-5, the J call TRBJ1-5. CDR1 and CDR2 (germline): MNHEY, SVGAGI. This CDR3 spans 14 amino acids. The CDR3 loop is CASSYGSAGQPQHF.

CDR3 region: CSARRPVLKGGYGYTF. V is TRBV20-1 and J is TRBJ1-2. CDR3 length equals 16 residues. Germline V lookup: CDR1 DFQATT, CDR2 SNEGSKA (reference sequence).

V is TRBV9 and J is TRBJ2-3. The length of the CDR3 is 13 residues. Germline values: CDR1 SGDLS, CDR2 YYNGEE. This CDR3 reads CASSTFRRDTQYF.

The genes are TRBV27 and TRBJ1-5; the D call from TCRdb, TRBD1, cannot be confirmed without DNA. Germline V gene sequence: CDR1 MNHEY, CDR2 SMNVEV (reference sequence). The CDR3 loop spans 15 amino acids. The CDR3 protein is CASSSRGMNNQPQHF.

The chain joins TRBV20-1 to TRBJ1-3. This CDR3 is 14 amino acids long. Germline V CDR1 and CDR2: DFQATT, SNEGSKA (reference sequence). Here the CDR3 reads CSAKDGRSGNTIYF.

The chain couples TRBV4-2 to TRBJ2-5; TCRdb indicates TRBD2, and absent DNA this call remains unverified. The CDR3 contains 18 residues. The germline V gene encodes CDR1 LGHNA and CDR2 YNFKEQ. The CDR3: CASSQDGASGGYQETQYF.

The V gene is TRBV20-1, the J gene TRBJ2-5; the TCRdb call, TRBD2, lacks DNA for checking. In germline, CDR1 is DFQATT, CDR2 SNEGSKA (reference sequence). CDR3 size: 12 residues. CDR3: CSAPPWGETQYF.

The chain uses TRBV28 and TRBJ2-7; TCRdb's D call, TRBD1, is unchecked because there is no DNA. In germline, CDR1 is MDHEN, CDR2 SYDVKM. The CDR3 contains 13 residues. The CDR3 protein is CASSWGYSYEQYF. The whole variable domain, filled in from reference TRBV28 and TRBJ2-7, reads DVKVTQSSRYLVKRTGEKVFLECVQDMDHENMFWYRQDPGLGLRLIYFSYDVKMKEKGDIPEGYSVSREKKERFSLILESASTNQTSMYLCASSWGYSYEQYFGPGTRLTVT.